The 15 T cell receptor beta chains listed next were all sequenced from one sample in a study of long-term antiretroviral therapy in people with HIV. Samples were assayed with immunoSEQ v3.0 at survey level. Clones were sequenced by immunoSEQ multiplex PCR, and TCRdb holds only the in-frame ones, with some missing. The repertoire holds 20,000 to 25,000 clones, approximately 80% seen once, with approximately 9.3% in the top ten. The sample was unsorted PBMCs, taken 1.2 years after starting antiretroviral therapy. The source is a woman aged 35 to 49 with HIV.

The chain recombines TRBV6-6 with TRBJ1-5; D unresolved. The CDR3 sequence is 14 residues long. V was pared by 2 bases and J by 6 bases, with 11 bases between. Germline V CDR1 and CDR2: MNHNY, SVGAGI (reference sequence). The CDR3 loop is CASSYQPGSQPQHF. The DNA for the CDR3 is TGTGCCAGCAGTTACCAGCCGGGAAGTCAGCCCCAGCATTTT.

The V call is TRBV19, the J call TRBJ1-1; weak D call: TRBD1 (5 bases). Trimming removed 5 bases from V and 4 bases from J, with 11 bases in between. The CDR3 is 13 amino acids. Germline V gene sequence: CDR1 LNHDA, CDR2 SQIVND (reference sequence). CDR3 sequence: CASSLGQSTEAFF. The DNA for the CDR3 is TGTGCCAGTAGTTTGGGGCAGTCCACTGAAGCTTTCTTT.

This clone appeared a few times. The chain combines TRBV4-1 with TRBJ1-2, with no clear D. The germline V and J ends were trimmed by 3 bases and 5 bases, with 7 bases remaining between them. CDR1 and CDR2 (germline): MGHRA, YSYEKL. CDR3 size: 12 residues. The CDR3 nucleotides are TGCGCCAGCAGCCAGGGGTTTTATGGCTACACCTTC. It is translated as CASSQGFYGYTF.

This clone was seen just once. The chain uses TRBV7-2 and TRBJ1-2; a possible D gene is TRBD1 (5 bases). The V gene's germline CDR1 is SGHTA and CDR2 FQGNSA. V dropped 5 bases and J dropped 0 bases, with 19 bases sitting between them. The CDR3 is made up of 17 amino acids. In DNA, the CDR3 is TGTGCCAGCAGCCCCCAGGTAGGGCAGGGAGCTAACTATGGCTACACCTTC. Translation: CASSPQVGQGANYGYTF.

The chain links TRBV10-3 to TRBJ2-7; 7 bases agree with TRBD2. CDR3 length: 13 amino acids. The V gene's germline CDR1 is ENHRY and CDR2 SYGVKD. V shed 6 bases, J shed 5 bases, and the junction held 7 bases outside the gene matches. CDR3 sequence reads: CAIRSSGLHEQYF. The CDR3, as DNA: TGTGCCATCAGGTCATCGGGACTACACGAGCAGTACTTC.

CDR3 DNA: TGTGCCATCAGTGAAGAGACAGGGGTTACTGAAGCTTTCTTT. It is translated as CAISEETGVTEAFF. The V gene is TRBV10-3, the J gene TRBJ1-1, with 8 bases matching TRBD1. The CDR3 runs to 14 residues. With 3 bases clipped from V and 5 bases from J, the junction kept 5 bases outside the gene matches. Germline V gives CDR1 ENHRY, CDR2 SYGVKD.

This chain uses TRBV27 with TRBJ2-1; 11 bases agree with TRBD2. Unmatched junction bases numbered 14, after V lost 6 bases and J lost 7 bases. The CDR3 covers 17 residues. Germline loops: CDR1 MNHEY, CDR2 SMNVEV (reference sequence). The CDR3 DNA sequence: TGTGCCAGCAGCCGACCCCGGAGGACTAGCGGGCCTAATGAGCAGTTCTTC. It is translated as CASSRPRRTSGPNEQFF.

The gene calls are TRBV5-1 and TRBJ2-1; 14 nucleotides line up with TRBD2. In germline, CDR1 is SGHRS, CDR2 YFSETQ. The ends lost 5 bases at V and 5 bases at J; junction bases unmatched: 6. The CDR3 consists of 16 residues. The CDR3 DNA is TGCGCCAGCAGTCGACTAGCGGGAGGGTCCAACAATGAGCAGTTCTTC. Amino acid sequence: CASSRLAGGSNNEQFF.

CDR3 in amino acids: CASSQKRDLYTGELFF. In nucleotides, the CDR3 is TGCGCCAGCAGCCAGAAACGGGACTTATACACCGGGGAGCTGTTTTTT. This rearrangement joins TRBV4-1 to TRBJ2-2; TRBD2 might be the D (6 bases). CDR1 is MGHRA, CDR2 YSYEKL, per germline. Trimming took 3 bases from V and 3 from J, leaving 14 bases between them. The CDR3 is 16 amino acids.

V gene TRBV7-9 combines with J gene TRBJ2-2; no firm D call. V lost 3 bases and J lost 5, with 13 bases in between. Germline values: CDR1 SEHNR, CDR2 FQNEAQ (reference sequence). This CDR3 region has 15 residues. The CDR3 nucleotides read TGTGCCAGCAGCTTTAGGCCAGCACTAACCGGGGAGCTGTTTTTT. Its protein product is CASSFRPALTGELFF.

Points on this clone: At one end the junction does not follow the germline gene, possibly because of a read error. The chain carries TRBV10-3 and TRBJ2-7, with 7 bases that match TRBD2. Germline V gene lookup returns CDR1 ENHRY and CDR2 SYGVKD. The CDR3 extends over 14 amino acids. This chain's CDR3 is CASSYSLAEYEQYF. CDR3 coding DNA: TGTGCCAGCAGTTACTCGCTAGCGGAGTACGAGCAGTACTTC.

The chain employs TRBV27 and TRBJ2-4; D not certain. The CDR3 runs to 15 residues. V lost 6 bases and J 0 bases, leaving 12 bases between the germline ends. CDR1 MNHEY and CDR2 SMNVEV come from the germline V gene (reference sequence). This CDR3 is CASRRTALAKNIQYF. CDR3 bases: TGTGCCAGCAGACGGACCGCCTTAGCCAAAAACATTCAGTACTTC.

This clone was seen just once. The chain carries TRBV7-9 and TRBJ1-1; possible D gene TRBD1, 6 bases. Trimming took 5 bases from V and 10 from J, leaving 29 bases between them. Germline V lookup: CDR1 SEHNR, CDR2 FQNEAQ (reference sequence). The CDR3 sequence is 17 residues long. CDR3 amino acids: CASSNNPTWGRVIRAFF. In nucleotides, the CDR3 is TGTGCCAGCAGCAATAACCCAACCTGGGGGCGAGTGATCCGAGCTTTCTTT.

This clone appeared a few times. The chain is built from TRBV7-2 and TRBJ1-1; D is unresolved. This CDR3 is built from 15 residues. Germline loops: CDR1 SGHTA, CDR2 FQGNSA. Between the trimmed V and J ends, which lost 5 bases and 2 bases, there was a span of 15 bases. The chain's CDR3 is CASSRTLEPNTEAFF. CDR3 bases: TGTGCCAGCAGCCGGACCTTAGAACCAAACACTGAAGCTTTCTTT.

The rearrangement joins TRBV7-9 to TRBJ2-6; 10 positions agree with TRBD1. The CDR3 is made up of 19 amino acids. Germline V gene lookup returns CDR1 SEHNR and CDR2 FQNEAQ (reference sequence). The junction had 9 bases not matched to a gene; V was cut back by 4 bases and J by 0 bases. Here the CDR3 DNA reads TGTGCCAGCAGCTCCCTTTGGGGGACAGGGGACTCTGGGGCCAACGTCCTGACTTTC. Amino acid sequence: CASSSLWGTGDSGANVLTF.